This T cell receptor beta chain derives from a study of sequential checkpoint blockade in melanoma. Study as a whole: TCRβ was sequenced from DNA of under 100 pretreatment tumors.

Treatment in this sample: randomized to nivolumab then ipilimumab (arm A) or the reverse (arm B). V lost 3 bases and J lost 4, with 17 bases in between. The length of the CDR3 is 17 residues. Germline CDR1 and CDR2: SGHRS and YFSETQ. Assay: immunoSEQ multiplex PCR; the TCRdb copy retains only in-frame clones and omits some. The sample yields more than 30,000 clones, roughly 32% seen once. The specimen was tumor tissue (inferred from file names), collected from a patient given nivolumab and ipilimumab in sequence. This rearrangement joins TRBV5-1 to TRBJ2-6, with D perhaps TRBD1 (6 bases). The sequence came from a human donor with melanoma. The CDR3 bases are TGCGCCAGCAGCTCCAATCCGACAGGAACCGGGGCCAACGTCCTGACTTTC. Amino acid sequence: CASSSNPTGTGANVLTF. Supplemented by reference TRBV5-1 and TRBJ2-6, the full variable domain reads KAGVTQTPRYLIKTRGQQVTLSCSPISGHRSVSWYQQTPGQGLQFLFEYFSETQRNKGNFPGRFSGRQFSNSRSEMNVSTLELGDSALYLCASSSNPTGTGANVLTFGAGSRLTVL.